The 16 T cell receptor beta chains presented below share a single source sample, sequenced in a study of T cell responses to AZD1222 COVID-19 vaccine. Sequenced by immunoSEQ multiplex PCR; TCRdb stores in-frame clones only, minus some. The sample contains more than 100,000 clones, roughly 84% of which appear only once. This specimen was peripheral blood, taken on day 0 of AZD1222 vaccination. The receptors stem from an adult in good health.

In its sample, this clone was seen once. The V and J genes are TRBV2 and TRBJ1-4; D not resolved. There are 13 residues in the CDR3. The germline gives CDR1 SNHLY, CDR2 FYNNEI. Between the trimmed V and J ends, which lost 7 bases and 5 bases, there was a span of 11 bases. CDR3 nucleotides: TGTGCCAGCAACGGGCAGGAGAATGAAAAACTGTTTTTT. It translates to CASNGQENEKLFF.

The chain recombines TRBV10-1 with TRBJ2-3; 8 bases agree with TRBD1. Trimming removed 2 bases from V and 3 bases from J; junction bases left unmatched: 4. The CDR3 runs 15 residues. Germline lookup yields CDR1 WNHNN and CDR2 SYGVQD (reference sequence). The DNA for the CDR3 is TGCGCCAGCAGTGAGGGCAGGGGGCGTACAGATACGCAGTATTTT. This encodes CASSEGRGRTDTQYF.

The CDR3 sequence: CASSIVGGPSTDTQYF. In nucleotides, the CDR3 is TGTGCCAGTAGTATAGTAGGGGGACCTAGCACAGATACGCAGTATTTT. The chain links TRBV19 to TRBJ2-3; tentative D call: TRBD1 (6 bases). The CDR3 covers 16 residues. Germline V lookup: CDR1 LNHDA, CDR2 SQIVND (reference sequence). V lost 1 base to trimming and J lost 0 bases, with 11 bases between them.

The CDR3 reads CASSTPQQSGELFF. CDR3 bases: TGCGCCAGCAGCACCCCTCAGCAATCCGGGGAGCTGTTTTTT. This chain connects TRBV5-1 to TRBJ2-2, with D hard to call. Trimming left V 4 bases short and J 6 bases short, with 13 bases between. The CDR3 is 14 residues long. CDR1 and CDR2 (germline): SGHRS, YFSETQ.

In DNA form, the CDR3 reads TGTGCCAGCAGCTTAGGTCGGCTGGAGCTGTTTTTT. It is translated as CASSLGRLELFF. The gene calls are TRBV7-9 and TRBJ2-2; the D is unclear. This CDR3 comprises 12 residues. From germline, CDR1 is SEHNR and CDR2 FQNEAQ (reference sequence). Trimming removed 1 base at V and 10 bases at J, with 7 bases between. The full variable domain, its missing parts supplied by reference TRBV7-9 and TRBJ2-2, is DTGVSQNPRHKITKRGQNVTFRCDPISEHNRLYWYRQTLGQGPEFLTYFQNEAQLEKSRLLSDRFSAERPKGSFSTLEIQRTEQGDSAMYLCASSLGRLELFFGEGSRLTVL.

The CDR3 bases are TGTGCCAGCAGTGATTTCGGGCTAGCGGGGTCCTACAATGAGCAGTTCTTC. Its translation is CASSDFGLAGSYNEQFF. The chain couples TRBV6-1 to TRBJ2-1; TRBD2 aligns across 9 bases. The length of the CDR3 is 17 residues. Trimming at V came to 3 bases and at J to 1 base, leaving 7 bases not matched to a gene. Germline V lookup: CDR1 MNHNS, CDR2 SASEGT.

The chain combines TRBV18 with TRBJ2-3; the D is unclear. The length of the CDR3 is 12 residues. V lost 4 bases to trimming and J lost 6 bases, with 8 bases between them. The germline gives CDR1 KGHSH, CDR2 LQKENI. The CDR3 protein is CASSLPGDTQYF. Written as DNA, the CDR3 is TGTGCCAGCTCACTACCCGGGGATACGCAGTATTTT.

The CDR3 region is CASSSAGVEFF. CDR3 in DNA: TGTGCCAGCAGCTCGGCGGGGGTGGAGTTCTTC. The chain couples TRBV7-6 to TRBJ2-1, with 7 bases aligning to TRBD2. The CDR3 spans 11 residues. Germline loops: CDR1 SGHVS, CDR2 FNYEAQ. V was pared by 4 bases and J by 14 bases, with 5 bases of the junction left unmatched.

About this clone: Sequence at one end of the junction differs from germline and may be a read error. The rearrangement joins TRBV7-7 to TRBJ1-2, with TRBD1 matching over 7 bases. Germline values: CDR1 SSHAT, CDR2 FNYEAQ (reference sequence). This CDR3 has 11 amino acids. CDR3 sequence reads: CASSASGGGFF. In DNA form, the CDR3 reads TGTGCCAGCAGCGCTTCAGGGGGTGGGTTTTTC.

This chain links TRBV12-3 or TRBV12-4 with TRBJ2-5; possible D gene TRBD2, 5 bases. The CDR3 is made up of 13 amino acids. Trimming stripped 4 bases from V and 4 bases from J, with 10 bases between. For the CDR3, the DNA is TGTGCCAGCAGTTACGAAGAGGGAGAGACCCAGTACTTC. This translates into CASSYEEGETQYF.

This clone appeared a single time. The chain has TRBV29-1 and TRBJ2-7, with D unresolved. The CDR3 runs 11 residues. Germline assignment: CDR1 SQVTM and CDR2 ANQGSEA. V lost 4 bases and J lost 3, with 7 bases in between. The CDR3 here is CSVVWGYEQYF. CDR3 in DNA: TGCAGCGTTGTTTGGGGCTACGAGCAGTACTTC.

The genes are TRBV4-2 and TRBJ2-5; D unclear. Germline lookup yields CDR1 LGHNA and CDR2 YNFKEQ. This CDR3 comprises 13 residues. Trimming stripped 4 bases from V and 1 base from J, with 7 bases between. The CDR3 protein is CASSLNPQETQYF. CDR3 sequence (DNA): TGTGCCAGCAGCCTGAACCCCCAAGAGACCCAGTACTTC.

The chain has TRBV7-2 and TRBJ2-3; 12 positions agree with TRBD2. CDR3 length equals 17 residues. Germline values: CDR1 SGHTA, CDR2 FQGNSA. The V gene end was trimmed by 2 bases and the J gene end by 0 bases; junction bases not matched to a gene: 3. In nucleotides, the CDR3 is TGTGCCAGCAGCTTACCTAGCGGGGGGGCGAGCACAGATACGCAGTATTTT. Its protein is CASSLPSGGASTDTQYF.

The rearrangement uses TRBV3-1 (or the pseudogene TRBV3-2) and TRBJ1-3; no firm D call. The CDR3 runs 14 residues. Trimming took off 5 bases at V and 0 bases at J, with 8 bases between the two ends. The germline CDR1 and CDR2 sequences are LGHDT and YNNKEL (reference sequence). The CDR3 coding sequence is TGTGCCAGCAGCGAAGTAGGCTCTGGAAACACCATATATTTT. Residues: CASSEVGSGNTIYF.

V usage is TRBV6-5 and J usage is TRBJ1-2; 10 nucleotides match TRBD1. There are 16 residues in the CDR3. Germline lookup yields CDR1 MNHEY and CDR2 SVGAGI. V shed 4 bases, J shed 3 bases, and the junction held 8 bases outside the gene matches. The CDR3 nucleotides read TGTGCCAGCAGTTGGACCCCGACAGGGGGCGACTATGGCTACACCTTC. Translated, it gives CASSWTPTGGDYGYTF.

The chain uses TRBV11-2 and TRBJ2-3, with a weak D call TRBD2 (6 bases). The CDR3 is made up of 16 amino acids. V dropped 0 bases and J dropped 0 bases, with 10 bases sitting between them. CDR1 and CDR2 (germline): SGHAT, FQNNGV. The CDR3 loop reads CASSLDARGSTDTQYF. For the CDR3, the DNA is TGTGCCAGCAGCTTAGATGCGCGGGGTAGCACAGATACGCAGTATTTT.